This TCR beta chain was obtained from a study of T-cell reconstitution after alpha-beta-depleted transplantation in children. Study-level points and caveats: The study reportedly traced alpha-beta T cells about two months after transplant to several hundred expanded graft clones. Newly produced T cells mostly accounted for T-cell counts and diversity one year post-transplant. Surviving recipient T cells and thymic progenitors produced the high day-60 TCRbeta diversity seen in some patients.

Comments on this clonotype: Its antigen is unknown.

The CDR3 has 21 amino acids. Germline CDR1 SGHRS, CDR2 YFSETQ. Trimming removed 5 bases at V and 2 bases at J, with 29 bases between. Unique molecular identifiers were used in preparing the TCRbeta library. TCRdb reprocessed the PCR reads with MiXCR, giving one entry per CDR3 protein. The repertoire includes hundreds of thousands of distinct CDR3 sequences, about 16% of them detected once, and around 5.3% sits in the top ten. Specimen: PBMCs, mostly from graft donor cells, collected 360 days after TCRalphabeta/CD19-depleted stem cell transplant. This chain connects TRBV5-1 to TRBJ2-6, with a weak D call TRBD2 (6 bases). The source is a male patient aged 5 to 17 who had a stem cell transplant for acute lymphoblastic leukemia, so the T cells may come from the graft donor. Here the CDR3 DNA reads TGCGCCAGCAGTTTGAGCCCCGGGGGATCAATTACCGTACCTGGGGCCAACGTCCTGACTTTC. This sequence encodes CASSLSPGGSITVPGANVLTF. The full variable domain, rest sourced from reference TRBV5-1 and TRBJ2-6, is KAGVTQTPRYLIKTRGQQVTLSCSPISGHRSVSWYQQTPGQGLQFLFEYFSETQRNKGNFPGRFSGRQFSNSRSEMNVSTLELGDSALYLCASSLSPGGSITVPGANVLTFGAGSRLTVL.